Shown below are 5 T cell receptor beta chains from a single sample sequenced in a study of shared clonotypes between healthy human individuals. The method was immunoSEQ multiplex PCR; TCRdb's version includes in-frame clones alone and lacks a portion of them. The sample has approximately 2.5 million clones; roughly 93% are singletons. The sequenced material came from naive CD4+ T cells from PBMCs. Subset here: CD45RA+ positively selected. These receptors were taken from a man between 18 and 35 years old in good health. Some clones in this sample may be carry-over from other donors' samples.

The V and J genes are TRBV28 and TRBJ1-5; maybe TRBD1 (5 bases). The V end was cut by 5 bases, the J end by 7 bases, with 18 bases between. The CDR3 sequence is 15 residues long. Germline CDR1 and CDR2: MDHEN and SYDVKM. The CDR3 sequence: CASSRYRLGRQPQHF. The DNA of the CDR3 is TGTGCCAGCAGTCGGTACAGGTTAGGGCGGCAGCCCCAGCATTTT.

The V and J genes are TRBV18 and TRBJ2-5, with TRBD2 as a possible D gene (5 bases). The CDR3 contains 14 residues. Trimming took 0 bases from V and 4 from J, leaving 9 bases between them. Germline CDR1 reads KGHSH; CDR2 reads LQKENI. CDR3 sequence (DNA): TGTGCCAGCTCACCACCGACGGAGGCAGAGACCCAGTACTTC. Translated, it gives CASSPPTEAETQYF.

The chain links TRBV19 to TRBJ2-5; 10 nucleotides align to TRBD1. J gave up 5 bases and V 5 bases, and 5 bases lay outside the gene matches. Germline assignment: CDR1 LNHDA and CDR2 SQIVND (reference sequence). The CDR3 has 14 amino acids. The CDR3 loop is CASSRDRGWETQYF. CDR3 DNA: TGTGCCAGTAGTCGGGACAGGGGCTGGGAGACCCAGTACTTC.

This clone occurred once. This chain uses TRBV28 with TRBJ1-1, with a possible D match to TRBD1 (6 bases). Germline V CDR1 and CDR2: MDHEN, SYDVKM. The CDR3 is made up of 15 amino acids. The V end was cut by 5 bases, the J end by 1 base, with 14 bases between. The CDR3: CASSPWTARNTEAFF. The DNA of the CDR3 is TGTGCCAGCAGTCCATGGACAGCCCGGAACACTGAAGCTTTCTTT.

The chain uses TRBV6-5 and TRBJ1-2; the D gene is possibly TRBD1 (6 bases). Trimming took 5 bases from V and 3 from J, leaving 10 bases between them. The CDR3 loop spans 13 amino acids. Per germline, CDR1 MNHEY and CDR2 SVGAGI. The CDR3 sequence is CASSGQSHYGYTF. In DNA, the CDR3 is TGTGCCAGCAGTGGACAGTCCCACTATGGCTACACCTTC.